This TCR beta chain was sequenced in a study of vaccination effects on CD4 cells after COVID-19. Antigen-specific CD4+ T cell clonotypes were called by their expansion after viral peptide-pool culture in ViraFEST. Researchers isolated CD4+ T cells once 9 to 11 days of culture had elapsed. Previously uninfected by SARS-CoV-2, the vaccine recipients also showed negative nucleocapsid antibodies. On this clone itself: Its cognate antigen is unknown.

Germline V lookup: CDR1 MNHEY, CDR2 SVGAGI. V was shortened by 2 bases and J by 4 bases, with 8 bases between the two germline ends. The CDR3 has 14 amino acids. The method was immunoSEQ multiplex PCR; TCRdb's version includes in-frame clones alone and lacks a portion of them. The table includes 55,000 to 75,000 clones, about 72% detected once. The chain is built from TRBV6-5 and TRBJ1-4; D not resolved. The sample was CD4+ T cells from PBMCs cultured with HCoV-NL63 spike peptides, taken before COVID-19 vaccination. The origin of this receptor is a human donor who received a COVID-19 vaccine. The CDR3 is CASSYRHLNEKLFF. In DNA, the CDR3 is TGTGCCAGCAGTTACAGGCATCTTAATGAAAAACTGTTTTTT.